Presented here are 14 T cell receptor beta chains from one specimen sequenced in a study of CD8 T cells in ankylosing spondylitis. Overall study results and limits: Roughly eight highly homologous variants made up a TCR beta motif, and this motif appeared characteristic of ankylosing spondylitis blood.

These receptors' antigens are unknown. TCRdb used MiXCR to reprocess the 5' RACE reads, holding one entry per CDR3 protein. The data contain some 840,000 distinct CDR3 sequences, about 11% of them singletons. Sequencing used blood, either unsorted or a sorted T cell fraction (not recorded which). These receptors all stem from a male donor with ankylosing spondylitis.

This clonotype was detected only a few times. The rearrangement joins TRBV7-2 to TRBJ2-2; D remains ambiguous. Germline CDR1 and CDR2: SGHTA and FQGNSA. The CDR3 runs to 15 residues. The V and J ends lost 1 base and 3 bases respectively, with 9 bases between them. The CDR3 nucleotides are TGTGCCAGCAGCTTAGAGCCAGGAGACACCGGGGAGCTGTTTTTT. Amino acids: CASSLEPGDTGELFF.

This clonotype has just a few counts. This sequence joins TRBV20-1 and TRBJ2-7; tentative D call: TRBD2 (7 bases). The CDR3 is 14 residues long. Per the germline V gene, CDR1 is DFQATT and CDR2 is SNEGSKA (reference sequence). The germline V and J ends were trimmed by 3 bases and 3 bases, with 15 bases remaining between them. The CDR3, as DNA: TGCAGTGCTAGTGAAGGGGGGGACCGCTACGAGCAGTACTTC. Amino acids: CSASEGGDRYEQYF.

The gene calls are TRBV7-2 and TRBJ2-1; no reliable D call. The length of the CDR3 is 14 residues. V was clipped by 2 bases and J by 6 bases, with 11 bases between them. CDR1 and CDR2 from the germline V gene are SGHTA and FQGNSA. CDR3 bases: TGTGCCAGCAGCTTAAGGTCGCGATCCAATGAGCAGTTCTTC. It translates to CASSLRSRSNEQFF.

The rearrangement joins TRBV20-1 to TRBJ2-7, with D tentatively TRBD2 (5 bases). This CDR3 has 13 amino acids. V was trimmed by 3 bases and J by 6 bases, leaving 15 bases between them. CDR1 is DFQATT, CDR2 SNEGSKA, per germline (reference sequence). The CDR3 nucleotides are TGCAGTGCTAGTACGGGTTCCGAGGGCGAGCAGTACTTC. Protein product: CSASTGSEGEQYF.

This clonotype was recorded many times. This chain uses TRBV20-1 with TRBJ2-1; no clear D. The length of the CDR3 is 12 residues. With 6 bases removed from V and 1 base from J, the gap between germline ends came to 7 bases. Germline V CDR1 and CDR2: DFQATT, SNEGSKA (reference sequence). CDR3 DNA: TGCAGTGCGGCAGTTTCCTACAATGAGCAGTTCTTC. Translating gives CSAAVSYNEQFF.

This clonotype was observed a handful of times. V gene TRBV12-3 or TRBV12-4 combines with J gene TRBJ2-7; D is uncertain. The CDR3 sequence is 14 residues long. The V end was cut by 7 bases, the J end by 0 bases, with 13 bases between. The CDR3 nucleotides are TGTGCCAGCAAAAGCTGGGTAAGCTCCTACGAGCAGTACTTC. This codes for CASKSWVSSYEQYF.

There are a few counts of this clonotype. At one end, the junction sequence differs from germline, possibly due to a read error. CDR3 nucleotides: TGTGCCAGCTCAAGAACAGGTACCTCCGACGAGCAGTACTTC. Protein sequence: CASSRTGTSDEQYF. J is TRBJ2-7 and V is TRBV18; D might be TRBD1 (5 bases). The CDR3 is 14 residues long. Germline CDR1 reads KGHSH; CDR2 reads LQKENI. Drawing the rest from reference TRBV18 and TRBJ2-7, the complete variable domain is NAGVMQNPRHLVRRRGQEARLRCSPMKGHSHVYWYRQLPEEGLKFMVYLQKENIIDESGMPKERFSAEFPKEGPSILRIQQVVRGDSAAYFCASSRTGTSDEQYFGPGTRLTVT.

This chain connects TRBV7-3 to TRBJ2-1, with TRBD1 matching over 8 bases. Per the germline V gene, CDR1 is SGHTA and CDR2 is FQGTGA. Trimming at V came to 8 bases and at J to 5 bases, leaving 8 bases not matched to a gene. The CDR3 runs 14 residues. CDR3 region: CASSGDRWDNEQFF. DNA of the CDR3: TGTGCCAGCTCCGGGGACAGGTGGGACAATGAGCAGTTCTTC. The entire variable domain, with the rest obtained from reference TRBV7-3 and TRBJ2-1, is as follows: GAGVSQTPSNKVTEKGKYVELRCDPISGHTALYWYRQSLGQGPEFLIYFQGTGAADDSGLPNDRFFAVRPEGSVSTLKIQRTERGDSAVYLCASSGDRWDNEQFFGPGTRLTVL.

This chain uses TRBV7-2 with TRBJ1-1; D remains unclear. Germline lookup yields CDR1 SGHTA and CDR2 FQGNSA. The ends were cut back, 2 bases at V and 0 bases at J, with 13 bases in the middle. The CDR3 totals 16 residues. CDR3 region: CASSLSITAMNTEAFF. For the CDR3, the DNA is TGTGCCAGCAGCTTATCGATAACAGCAATGAACACTGAAGCTTTCTTT. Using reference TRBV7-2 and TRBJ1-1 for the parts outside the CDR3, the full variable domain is GAGVSQSPSNKVTEKGKDVELRCDPISGHTALYWYRQSLGQGLEFLIYFQGNSAPDKSGLPSDRFSAERTGGSVSTLTIQRTQQEDSAVYLCASSLSITAMNTEAFFGQGTRLTVV.

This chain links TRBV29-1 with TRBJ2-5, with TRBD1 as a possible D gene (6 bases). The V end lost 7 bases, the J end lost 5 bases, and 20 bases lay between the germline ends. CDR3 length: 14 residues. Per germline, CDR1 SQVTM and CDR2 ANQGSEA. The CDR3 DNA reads TGCAGCGCCGCAGGGGACATCTTGGGGGAGACCCAGTACTTC. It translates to CSAAGDILGETQYF.

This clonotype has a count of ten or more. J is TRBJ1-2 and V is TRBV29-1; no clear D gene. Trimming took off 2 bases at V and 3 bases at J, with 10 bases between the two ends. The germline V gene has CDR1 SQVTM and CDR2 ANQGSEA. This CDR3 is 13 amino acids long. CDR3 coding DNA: TGCAGCGTTGAATCCCGAGCTTACTATGGCTACACCTTC. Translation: CSVESRAYYGYTF.

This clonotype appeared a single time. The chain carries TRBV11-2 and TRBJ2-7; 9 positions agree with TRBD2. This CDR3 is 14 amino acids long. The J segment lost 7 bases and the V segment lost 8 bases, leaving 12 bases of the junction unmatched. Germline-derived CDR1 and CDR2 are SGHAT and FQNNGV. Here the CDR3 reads CASVPGLASREQYF. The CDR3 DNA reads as TGTGCCAGCGTGCCGGGACTAGCTTCGAGGGAGCAGTACTTC.

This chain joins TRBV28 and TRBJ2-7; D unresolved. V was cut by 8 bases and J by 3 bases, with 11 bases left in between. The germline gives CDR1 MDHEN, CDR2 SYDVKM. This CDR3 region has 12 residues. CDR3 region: CASYDINYEQYF. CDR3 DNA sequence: TGTGCCAGCTACGACATTAACTACGAGCAGTACTTC.

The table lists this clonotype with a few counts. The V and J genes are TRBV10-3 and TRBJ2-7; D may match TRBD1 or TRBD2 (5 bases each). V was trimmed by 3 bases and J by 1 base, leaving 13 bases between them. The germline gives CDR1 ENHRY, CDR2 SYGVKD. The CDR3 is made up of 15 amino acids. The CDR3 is CAISEGLGDSYEQYF. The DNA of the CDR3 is TGTGCCATCAGTGAAGGTTTGGGGGATTCCTACGAGCAGTACTTC.